Below, 21 T cell receptor beta chains from the same sample are listed, as sequenced in a study of T cell repertoires in ileal Crohn's disease. The repertoire was sequenced with immunoSEQ multiplex PCR; TCRdb's copy has only in-frame clones and lacks some. The data hold 6,400 or so clones, with around 83% observed a single time. The time point denotes: inflamed ileum from the surgical specimen. The sample taken for sequencing was ileal tissue. The receptors originated from an adult with Crohn's disease.

This chain joins TRBV19 and TRBJ2-1; 12 positions agree with TRBD2. Germline CDR1 LNHDA, CDR2 SQIVND (reference sequence). The CDR3 is 15 residues long. The junction had 5 bases not matched to a gene; V was cut back by 4 bases and J by 7 bases. Here the CDR3 reads CASSRLAGDGNEQFF. CDR3 DNA: TGTGCCAGTAGTAGACTAGCGGGGGATGGGAATGAGCAGTTCTTC.

This chain connects TRBV11-3 to TRBJ2-7; D unclear. Per the germline V gene, CDR1 is SGHNT and CDR2 is YENEEA. This CDR3 is 13 amino acids long. V was shortened by 5 bases and J by 1 base, with 9 bases between the two germline ends. DNA for the CDR3: TGTGCCAGCAGCGTGGACGGTTCCTACGAGCAGTACTTC. Encoded protein: CASSVDGSYEQYF.

The chain uses TRBV14 and TRBJ1-1; D gene ambiguous. CDR3 size: 12 residues. Trimming cost V 0 bases and J 5 bases, with 4 bases left between them. From germline, CDR1 is SGHDN and CDR2 FVKESK. CDR3 region: CASSQDFTEAFF. The CDR3 bases are TGTGCCAGCAGCCAAGATTTTACTGAAGCTTTCTTT.

V gene TRBV7-8 combines with J gene TRBJ2-7, with a tentative D call TRBD2 (7 bases). Trimming cost V 0 bases and J 3 bases, with 12 bases left between them. Germline assignment: CDR1 SGHVS and CDR2 FQNEAQ. This CDR3 comprises 15 residues. The CDR3: CASSLAWGGLYEQYF. In DNA form, the CDR3 reads TGTGCCAGCAGCTTAGCTTGGGGGGGCCTCTACGAGCAGTACTTC.

The chain uses TRBV5-1 and TRBJ2-1; unclear D gene. Trimming cost V 0 bases and J 6 bases, with 4 bases left between them. CDR1 SGHRS and CDR2 YFSETQ come from the germline V gene. There are 12 residues in the CDR3. CDR3 in DNA: TGCGCCAGCAGCTTGGAAATCAATGAGCAGTTCTTC. Translating gives CASSLEINEQFF.

This sequence joins TRBV5-8 and TRBJ1-4; D is ambiguous. V shed 5 bases and J shed 2 bases, with 10 bases lying between them. CDR3 size: 14 residues. Germline V CDR1 and CDR2: SGHTS, YDEGEE. CDR3 protein: CASSLQKTNEKLFF. Written as DNA, the CDR3 is TGTGCCAGCAGTTTACAGAAGACTAATGAAAAACTGTTTTTT.

The chain employs TRBV4-2 and TRBJ2-1; D gene ambiguous. This CDR3 is 13 amino acids long. The germline gives CDR1 LGHNA, CDR2 YNFKEQ. Trimming pared 0 bases from V and 8 bases from J, leaving 8 bases between. The CDR3 DNA follows: TGTGCCAGCAGCCAAGAGATTTGGGATGAGCAGTTCTTC. Its translation: CASSQEIWDEQFF.

V is TRBV25-1 and J is TRBJ2-7; a weak D match, TRBD1 (7 bases). Germline lookup yields CDR1 MGHDK and CDR2 SYGVNS. The CDR3 spans 16 residues. The ends were cut back, 0 bases at V and 4 bases at J, with 16 bases in the middle. The CDR3 protein is CASSEYRGAASYEQYF. The CDR3 nucleotides read TGTGCCAGCAGTGAATACAGGGGGGCAGCGTCGTACGAGCAGTACTTC.

V is TRBV11-3 and J is TRBJ2-2, with 9 nucleotides matching TRBD1. The germline CDR1 and CDR2 sequences are SGHNT and YENEEA. This CDR3 spans 15 amino acids. The trim removed 5 bases at V and 5 bases at J, leaving 6 bases unmatched. CDR3 protein: CASSRRTGDTGELFF. In DNA form, the CDR3 reads TGTGCCAGCAGCCGCAGGACAGGGGATACCGGGGAGCTGTTTTTT.

The CDR3 region is CAISATVQAYEQYF. The CDR3 coding sequence is TGTGCCATCAGTGCGACAGTTCAAGCCTACGAGCAGTACTTC. The V call is TRBV10-3, the J call TRBJ2-7; a weak D match, TRBD1 (5 bases). Germline CDR1 and CDR2: ENHRY and SYGVKD. The CDR3 extends over 14 amino acids. V dropped 4 bases and J dropped 2 bases, with 12 bases sitting between them.

The chain links TRBV5-1 to TRBJ2-1; TRBD2 might be the D (6 bases). Germline lookup yields CDR1 SGHRS and CDR2 YFSETQ. The CDR3 extends over 17 amino acids. Deletions cut 3 bases from V and 6 bases from J, with 22 bases between. The chain's CDR3 is CASSYGRGRGGGNEQFF. CDR3 sequence (DNA): TGCGCCAGCAGCTATGGGCGAGGGCGGGGTGGAGGCAATGAGCAGTTCTTC. Drawing the rest from reference TRBV5-1 and TRBJ2-1, the complete variable domain is KAGVTQTPRYLIKTRGQQVTLSCSPISGHRSVSWYQQTPGQGLQFLFEYFSETQRNKGNFPGRFSGRQFSNSRSEMNVSTLELGDSALYLCASSYGRGRGGGNEQFFGPGTRLTVL.

The gene calls are TRBV18 and TRBJ1-5; maybe TRBD1 (5 bases). V gave up 3 bases and J gave up 1 base, with 10 bases separating them. The germline V gene encodes CDR1 KGHSH and CDR2 LQKENI. The CDR3 runs to 15 residues. CDR3 loop: CASSPQGGSNQPQHF. The CDR3 DNA sequence: TGTGCCAGCTCACCGCAGGGAGGGAGCAATCAGCCCCAGCATTTT. Variable domain in full (rest from reference TRBV18 and TRBJ1-5): NAGVMQNPRHLVRRRGQEARLRCSPMKGHSHVYWYRQLPEEGLKFMVYLQKENIIDESGMPKERFSAEFPKEGPSILRIQQVVRGDSAAYFCASSPQGGSNQPQHFGDGTRLSIL.

V is TRBV7-6 and J is TRBJ1-1, with D unresolved. V was pared by 5 bases and J by 0 bases, with 22 bases between. Germline V lookup: CDR1 SGHVS, CDR2 FNYEAQ. There are 18 residues in the CDR3. The CDR3 loop reads CASSTENTPGDMNTEAFF. In DNA form, the CDR3 reads TGTGCCAGCAGCACGGAGAACACTCCGGGAGACATGAACACTGAAGCTTTCTTT.

The rearrangement links TRBV28 to TRBJ2-7; D uncertain. The CDR3 runs 14 residues. Trimming cost V 8 bases and J 0 bases, with 14 bases left between them. Germline-derived CDR1 and CDR2 are MDHEN and SYDVKM. Here the CDR3 DNA reads TGTGCCAGCGAAGCCGACCCAAGCTCCTACGAGCAGTACTTC. This codes for CASEADPSSYEQYF.

V is TRBV5-4 and J is TRBJ2-2; the match to TRBD2 covers 14 bases. CDR1 and CDR2 from the germline V gene are SGHNT and YYREEE (reference sequence). The junction had 2 bases not matched to a gene; V was cut back by 4 bases and J by 6 bases. The CDR3 is made up of 15 amino acids. CDR3 in amino acids: CASSTGLAGAGELFF. Written as DNA, the CDR3 is TGTGCCAGCAGCACGGGACTAGCGGGGGCCGGGGAGCTGTTTTTT.

The chain links TRBV14 to TRBJ1-1, with 7 bases that match TRBD1. CDR3 length equals 14 residues. CDR1 SGHDN and CDR2 FVKESK come from the germline V gene. The V segment lost 5 bases and the J segment 6 bases; nucleotides outside the gene matches: 9. Here the CDR3 reads CASSFGQAGAEAFF. CDR3 coding DNA: TGTGCCAGCAGCTTCGGACAGGCTGGCGCTGAAGCTTTCTTT.

This clone was detected only once. The gene calls are TRBV2 and TRBJ1-5, with unresolved D. Deletions cut 4 bases from V and 0 bases from J, with 7 bases between. This CDR3 has 14 amino acids. The germline V gene encodes CDR1 SNHLY and CDR2 FYNNEI. Here the CDR3 DNA reads TGTGCCAGCAGTGTTACAAGTAGCAATCAGCCCCAGCATTTT. Translated: CASSVTSSNQPQHF.

The chain joins TRBV19 to TRBJ2-1, with unresolved D. This CDR3 is built from 14 residues. V was trimmed by 3 bases and J by 9 bases, leaving 15 bases between them. Germline assignment: CDR1 LNHDA and CDR2 SQIVND (reference sequence). This chain's CDR3 is CASSMGPDISEQFF. For the CDR3, the DNA is TGTGCCAGTAGTATGGGTCCCGACATTTCTGAGCAGTTCTTC.

J is TRBJ2-5 and V is TRBV5-1; the match to TRBD2 covers 8 bases. Losses at the gene ends were 3 bases for V and 5 bases for J; bases not matched to a gene: 12. The CDR3 sequence is 16 residues long. Germline V gene lookup returns CDR1 SGHRS and CDR2 YFSETQ. CDR3 sequence (DNA): TGCGCCAGCAGCTCAGAACCCACGGGGGGGCGGGAGACCCAGTACTTC. As protein: CASSSEPTGGRETQYF.

In its sample, this clone was seen once. The V gene is TRBV15, the J gene TRBJ2-5; perhaps TRBD2 as D (7 bases). The CDR3 spans 14 residues. V was pared by 1 base and J by 5 bases, with 11 bases between. Germline V gene data show CDR1 as LNHNV and CDR2 as YYDKDF (reference sequence). Here the CDR3 DNA reads TGTGCCACCAGCAGAGGCGGGGGCGGGGAGACCCAGTACTTC. Encoded protein: CATSRGGGGETQYF. Full variable domain (remainder filled in from reference TRBV15 and TRBJ2-5): DAMVIQNPRYQVTQFGKPVTLSCSQTLNHNVMYWYQQKSSQAPKLLFHYYDKDFNNEADTPDNFQSRRPNTSFCFLDIRSPGLGDTAMYLCATSRGGGGETQYFGPGTRLLVL.

This chain uses TRBV4-1 with TRBJ2-3; D remains unclear. Trimming shortened V by 2 bases and J by 3 bases, and 15 bases separated the two germline ends. Germline CDR1 and CDR2: MGHRA and YSYEKL. The CDR3 is 16 amino acids. CDR3 in amino acids: CASSQTMAARTDTQYF. The CDR3 DNA reads as TGCGCCAGCAGCCAAACAATGGCGGCCCGAACAGATACGCAGTATTTT.